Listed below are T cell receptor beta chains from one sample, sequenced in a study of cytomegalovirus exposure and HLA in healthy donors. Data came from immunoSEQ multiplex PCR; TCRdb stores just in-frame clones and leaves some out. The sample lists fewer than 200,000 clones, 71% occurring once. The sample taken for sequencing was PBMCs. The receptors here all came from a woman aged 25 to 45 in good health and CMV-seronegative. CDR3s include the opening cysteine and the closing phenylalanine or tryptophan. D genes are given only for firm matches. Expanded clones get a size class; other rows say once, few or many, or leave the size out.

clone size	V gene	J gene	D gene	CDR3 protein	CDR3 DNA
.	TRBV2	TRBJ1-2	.	CASSEEGLYGYTF	TGTGCCAGCAGTGAAGAGGGGCTTTATGGCTACACCTTC
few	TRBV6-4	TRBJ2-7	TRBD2	CASSPSGSGGEQYF	TGTGCCAGCAGCCCTAGCGGGAGCGGTGGCGAGCAGTACTTC
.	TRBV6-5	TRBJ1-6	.	CASSYSTTGGNSPLHF	TGTGCCAGCAGTTACTCAACTACGGGTGGGAATTCACCCCTCCACTTT
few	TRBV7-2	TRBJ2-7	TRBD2	CASRLTSGGAYEQYF	TGTGCCAGCAGGCTTACTAGCGGGGGGGCCTACGAGCAGTACTTC
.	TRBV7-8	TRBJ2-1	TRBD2	CASSLVGGRASNEQFF	TGTGCCAGCAGCTTAGTAGGCGGGAGGGCCTCTAATGAGCAGTTCTTC
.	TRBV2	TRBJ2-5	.	CASNWLADETQYF	TGTGCCAGCAATTGGTTAGCTGATGAGACCCAGTACTTC
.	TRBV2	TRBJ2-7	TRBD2	CASRGLAGVIEQYF	TGTGCCAGCAGAGGACTAGCGGGAGTTATCGAGCAGTACTTC
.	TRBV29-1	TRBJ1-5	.	CSVEGERGQPQHF	TGCAGCGTTGAAGGGGAGCGAGGCCAGCCCCAGCATTTT
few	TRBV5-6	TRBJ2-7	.	CASSFESYEQYF	TGTGCCAGCAGCTTCGAGAGCTACGAGCAGTACTTC
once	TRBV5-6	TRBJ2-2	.	CASSLGTGTGELFF	TGTGCCAGCAGCTTGGGTACGGGCACCGGGGAGCTGTTTTTT
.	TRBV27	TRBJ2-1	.	CASSLFRRADSYNEQFF	TGTGCCAGCAGTTTGTTCCGGCGGGCAGACTCCTACAATGAGCAGTTCTTC
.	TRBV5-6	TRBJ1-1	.	CASSKDPGSTEAFF	TGTGCCAGCAGCAAGGACCCCGGGAGCACTGAAGCTTTCTTT